This T cell receptor (beta chain) is drawn from a study of technical replicates of blood from a handful of donors. The protocol was immunoSEQ multiplex PCR, while the TCRdb copy is restricted to in-frame clones and leaves out a portion. Of about 85,000 clones listed, approximately 94% were seen once; the top ten hold less than 0.3%. Losses at the gene ends were 3 bases for V and 3 bases for J; bases not matched to a gene: 6. Germline CDR1 reads KGHSH; CDR2 reads LQKENI. The CDR3 spans 15 residues. Sequencing was carried out using T cells isolated from PBMCs. The clonotype was recovered from a human donor in good health. The V call is TRBV18, the J call TRBJ2-7, with 9 bases matching TRBD2. In nucleotides, the CDR3 is TGTGCCAGCTCACCCGCAGCGGGAGGATTCTACGAGCAGTACTTC. It is translated as CASSPAAGGFYEQYF.